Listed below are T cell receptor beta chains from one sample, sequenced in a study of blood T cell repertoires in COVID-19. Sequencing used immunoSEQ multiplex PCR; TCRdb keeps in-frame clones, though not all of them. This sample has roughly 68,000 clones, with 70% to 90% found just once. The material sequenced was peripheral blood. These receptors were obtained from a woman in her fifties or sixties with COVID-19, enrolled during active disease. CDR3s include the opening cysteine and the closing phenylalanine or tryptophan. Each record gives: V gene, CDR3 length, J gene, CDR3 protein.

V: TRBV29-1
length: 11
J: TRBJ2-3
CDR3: CSGGGEDTQYF

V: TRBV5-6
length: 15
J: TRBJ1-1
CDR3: CASSFGMGQNTEAFF

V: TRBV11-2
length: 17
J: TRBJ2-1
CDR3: CASSSGTSGRGRSEQFF

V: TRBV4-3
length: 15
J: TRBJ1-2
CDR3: CASSPRDIDRYGYTF

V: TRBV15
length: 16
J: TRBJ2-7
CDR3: CATSREGGTGGVEQYF

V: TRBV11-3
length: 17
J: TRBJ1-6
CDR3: CASSLAAGGTYNSPLHF

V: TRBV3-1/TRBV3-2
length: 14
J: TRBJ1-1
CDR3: CASSQAGMNTEAFF

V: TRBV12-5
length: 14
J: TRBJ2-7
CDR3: CASGPTGIPYEQYF

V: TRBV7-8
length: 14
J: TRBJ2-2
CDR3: CALAGGPVTGELFF

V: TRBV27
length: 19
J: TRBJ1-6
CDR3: CASSLSTWAGRQRYSPLHF

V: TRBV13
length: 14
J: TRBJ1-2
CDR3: CASSSDRGYYGYTF

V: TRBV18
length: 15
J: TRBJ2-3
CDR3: CASSAAVHGTDTQYF

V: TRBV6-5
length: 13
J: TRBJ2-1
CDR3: CAIDRTTYNEQFF

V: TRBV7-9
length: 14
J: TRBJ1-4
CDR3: CASSPIRTEQKLFF

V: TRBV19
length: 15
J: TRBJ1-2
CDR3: CATLGLTLNRDGYTF

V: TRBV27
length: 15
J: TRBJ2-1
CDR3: CASSLGTSGNNEQFF

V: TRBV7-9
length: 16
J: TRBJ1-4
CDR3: CASSLAVSPGKEKLFF